A selection of T cell receptor beta chains follows, all from one sample in a study of shared clonotypes between healthy human individuals. The data were produced by immunoSEQ multiplex PCR, yet TCRdb's version contains in-frame clones alone and is incomplete. This sample has some 680,000 clones, with about 80% found just once. The specimen was memory CD4+ T cells sorted from blood. The receptors were sampled from a woman younger than 45 in good health. Both conserved end residues are part of each CDR3. D genes are given only for firm matches. Clone size is not always given. Where it is, it says once, few, many or a class for expanded clones.

DNA	CDR3	V	J	D	size
TGTGCCAGCTCACCACTGCAGGGGGAGAACACTGAAGCTTTCTTT	CASSPLQGENTEAFF	TRBV18	TRBJ1-1	TRBD1	.
TGTGCCAGCAGTGGGGATCCCGACGGGCCTAGAAACACCATATATTTT	CASSGDPDGPRNTIYF	TRBV2	TRBJ1-3	.	.
TGCGCCAGCAGCATCGGGACAGGGGGTTGGTATGGCTACACCTTC	CASSIGTGGWYGYTF	TRBV5-1	TRBJ1-2	TRBD1	.
TGTGCCAGTCGCCCTTCCAGACTAGCGGTCTACGAGCAGTACTTC	CASRPSRLAVYEQYF	TRBV19	TRBJ2-7	TRBD2	.
TGTGCCTGGTCGTCTGGGGGCCACACAACGTTCTTC	CAWSSGGHTTFF	TRBV30	TRBJ2-1	.	.
TGTGCCAGCAGCCCGAATGGGGGGGACACTGAAGCTTTCTTT	CASSPNGGDTEAFF	TRBV11-2	TRBJ1-1	.	.
TGTGCCAGCAGGGACAGCCCGAAGACCGGGGAGCTGTTTTTT	CASRDSPKTGELFF	TRBV2	TRBJ2-2	.	many
TGTGCCAGCTCTCGGGAGAGTAACACTGAAGCTTTCTTT	CASSRESNTEAFF	TRBV18	TRBJ1-1	.	.
TGTGCCAGCAGTTTTGGTCCCAATGAAAAACTGTTTTTT	CASSFGPNEKLFF	TRBV27	TRBJ1-4	.	.
TGTGCCAGCAGCTACGGACTAGCGGGAGAAACGCAGTATTTT	CASSYGLAGETQYF	TRBV7-9	TRBJ2-3	TRBD2	few
TGCGCCAGCAGTGATCTTAGGGCTAGCGGGACCCAAGAGACCCAGTACTTC	CASSDLRASGTQETQYF	TRBV10-1	TRBJ2-5	TRBD2	.
TGTGCCAGCAGCTCCCTAGCGGGAGGGCCCAGCACAGATACGCAGTATTTT	CASSSLAGGPSTDTQYF	TRBV7-3	TRBJ2-3	TRBD2	.
TGTGCCAGCAATCCACAGGGGAATCAGCCCCAGCATTTT	CASNPQGNQPQHF	TRBV28	TRBJ1-5	TRBD1	.
TGTGCCTGGAGTTCAGGCGTCCCTGACATTCAGTACTTC	CAWSSGVPDIQYF	TRBV30	TRBJ2-4	.	.